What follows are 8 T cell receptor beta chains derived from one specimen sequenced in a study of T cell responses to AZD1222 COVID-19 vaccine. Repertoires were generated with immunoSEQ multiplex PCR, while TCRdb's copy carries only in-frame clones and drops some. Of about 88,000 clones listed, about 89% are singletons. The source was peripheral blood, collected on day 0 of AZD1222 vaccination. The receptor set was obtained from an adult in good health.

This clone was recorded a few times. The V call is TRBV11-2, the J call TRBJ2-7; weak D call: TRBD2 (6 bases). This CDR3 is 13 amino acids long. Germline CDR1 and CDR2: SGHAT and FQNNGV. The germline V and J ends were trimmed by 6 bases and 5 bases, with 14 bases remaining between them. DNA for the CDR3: TGTGCCAGCAGTGACCGGGGGTCCCACGAGCAGTACTTC. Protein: CASSDRGSHEQYF.

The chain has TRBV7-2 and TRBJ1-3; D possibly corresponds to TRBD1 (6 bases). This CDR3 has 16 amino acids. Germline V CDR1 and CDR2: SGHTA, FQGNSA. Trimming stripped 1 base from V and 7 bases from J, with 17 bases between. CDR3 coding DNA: TGTGCCAGCAGCTTAGTGGCCAGGGGAAGGAGTAACACCATATATTTT. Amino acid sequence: CASSLVARGRSNTIYF.

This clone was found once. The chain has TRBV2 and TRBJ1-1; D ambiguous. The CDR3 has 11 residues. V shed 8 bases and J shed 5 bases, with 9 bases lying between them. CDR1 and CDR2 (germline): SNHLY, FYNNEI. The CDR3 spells CASLTGTEAFF. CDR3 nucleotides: TGTGCCAGCCTTACGGGGACTGAAGCTTTCTTT.

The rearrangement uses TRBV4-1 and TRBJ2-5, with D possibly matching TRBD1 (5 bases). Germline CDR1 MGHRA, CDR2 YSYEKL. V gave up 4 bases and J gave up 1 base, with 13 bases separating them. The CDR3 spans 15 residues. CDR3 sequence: CASSPTVWAQETQYF. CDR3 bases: TGCGCCAGCAGCCCGACAGTTTGGGCCCAAGAGACCCAGTACTTC.

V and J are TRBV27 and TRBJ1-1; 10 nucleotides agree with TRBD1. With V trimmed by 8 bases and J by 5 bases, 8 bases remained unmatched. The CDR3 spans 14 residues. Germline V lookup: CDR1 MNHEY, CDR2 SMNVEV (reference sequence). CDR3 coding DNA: TGTGCCAGCGGGGACAGGGGAGGGGTGACTGAAGCTTTCTTT. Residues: CASGDRGGVTEAFF.

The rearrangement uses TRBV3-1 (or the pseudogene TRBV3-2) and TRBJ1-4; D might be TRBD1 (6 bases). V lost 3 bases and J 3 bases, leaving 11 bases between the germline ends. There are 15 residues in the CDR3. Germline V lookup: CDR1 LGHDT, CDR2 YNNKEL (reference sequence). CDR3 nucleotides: TGTGCCAGCAGCCATACAGGGCAATCTAATGAAAAACTGTTTTTT. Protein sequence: CASSHTGQSNEKLFF.

Written as DNA, the CDR3 is TGTGCCAGCTCACTGGGACTAGCGGGGGGCCGTGATGAGCAGTTCTTC. This gives the protein CASSLGLAGGRDEQFF. The gene calls are TRBV18 and TRBJ2-1, with 15 bases lining up with TRBD2. The V gene end was trimmed by 4 bases and the J gene end by 8 bases; junction bases not matched to a gene: 6. Germline lookup yields CDR1 KGHSH and CDR2 LQKENI. The CDR3 sequence is 16 residues long.

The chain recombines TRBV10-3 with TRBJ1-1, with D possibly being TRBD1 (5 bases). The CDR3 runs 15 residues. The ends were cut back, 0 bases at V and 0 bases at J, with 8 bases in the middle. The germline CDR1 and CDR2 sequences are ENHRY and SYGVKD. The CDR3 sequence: CAISESGGMNTEAFF. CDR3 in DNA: TGTGCCATCAGTGAGTCCGGGGGGATGAACACTGAAGCTTTCTTT.